This TCR beta chain originates from a study of T-cell reconstitution after alpha-beta-depleted transplantation in children. General study results and limits: It was newly produced T cells that mostly accounted for T-cell counts and diversity one year after transplant.

TCRbeta library preparation incorporated unique molecular identifiers. One entry per CDR3 protein results from TCRdb running MiXCR on the PCR reads. The sample comprises some 120,000 distinct CDR3 sequences, roughly 23% of which are singletons, and over 9.5% rests with the top ten. Points on this clonotype: Its specificity is not known.

This CDR3 region has 15 residues. Germline V CDR1 and CDR2: DFQATT, SNEGSKA (reference sequence). V lost 2 bases to trimming and J lost 1 base, with 11 bases between them. Sample: PBMCs, mostly from graft donor cells, taken 180 days after TCRalphabeta/CD19-depleted stem cell transplant. This chain links TRBV20-1 with TRBJ2-2; the D gene is possibly TRBD2 (6 bases). This TCR came from a male patient aged 2 to 10 who had a stem cell transplant for chronic granulomatous disease, so the T cells may come from the graft donor. The CDR3 DNA sequence: TGCAGTGCTAGATCCAGCGGGCGGAACACCGGGGAGCTGTTTTTT. Protein: CSARSSGRNTGELFF.